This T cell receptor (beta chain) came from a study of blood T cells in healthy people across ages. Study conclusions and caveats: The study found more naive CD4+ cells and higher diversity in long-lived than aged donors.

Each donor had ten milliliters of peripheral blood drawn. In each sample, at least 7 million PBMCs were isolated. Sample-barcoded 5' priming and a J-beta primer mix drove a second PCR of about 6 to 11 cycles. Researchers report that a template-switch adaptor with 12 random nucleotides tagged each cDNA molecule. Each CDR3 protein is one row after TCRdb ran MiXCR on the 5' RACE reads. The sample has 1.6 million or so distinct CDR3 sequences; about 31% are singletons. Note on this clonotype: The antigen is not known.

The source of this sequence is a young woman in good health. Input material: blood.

The CDR3 here is CASSSKAGGSKETQYF. In DNA form, the CDR3 reads TGTGCCAGCAGCTCAAAGGCGGGAGGATCGAAAGAGACCCAGTACTTC. V usage is TRBV7-3 and J usage is TRBJ2-5; TRBD2 aligns across 8 bases. The CDR3 runs to 16 residues. The J segment lost 3 bases and the V segment lost 4 bases, leaving 10 bases of the junction unmatched. Germline values: CDR1 SGHTA, CDR2 FQGTGA.